These 10 T cell receptor beta chains share one sample of origin, sequenced in a study of T cell repertoires in aging, cancer and after chemotherapy. TCR beta rearrangements were amplified from peripheral blood genomic DNA. Multiplex touch-down PCR with TRB-A/B primers amplified rearranged V-D-J TRB sequences. From the multiplex PCR reads, TCRdb called clonotypes with MiXCR, one entry per CDR3 protein. The data show 9,000 to 13,000 distinct CDR3 sequences, approximately 32% seen once. The source material was blood. The receptors were gathered from a human donor in good health. The donor label of this sample is uncertain.

This clonotype was counted between two and nine times. V and J are TRBV27 and TRBJ2-1; the D is unclear. Germline CDR1 is MNHEY and CDR2 is SMNVEV (reference sequence). The CDR3 loop spans 16 amino acids. The V gene lost 1 base and the J gene lost 3 bases, with 13 bases spanning the gap. The CDR3 nucleotides read TGTGCCAGCAGTTTATTCGGTTCCTCGAACTACAATGAGCAGTTCTTC. Its translation: CASSLFGSSNYNEQFF.

The V call is TRBV19, the J call TRBJ2-1, with 7 bases matching TRBD2. CDR3 length: 15 amino acids. The V and J ends lost 4 bases and 4 bases, in that order; junction bases with no gene match: 7. Germline values: CDR1 LNHDA, CDR2 SQIVND (reference sequence). The CDR3 DNA reads as TGTGCCAGTAGTACGCCTAGCGGAGCTTACAATGAGCAGTTCTTC. Amino acids: CASSTPSGAYNEQFF.

This clonotype was detected only a few times. This rearrangement joins TRBV20-1 to TRBJ2-3; D possibly corresponds to TRBD1 (5 bases). The CDR3 extends over 11 amino acids. V was trimmed by 4 bases and J by 6 bases, leaving 8 bases between them. In germline, CDR1 is DFQATT, CDR2 SNEGSKA (reference sequence). CDR3 sequence (DNA): TGCAGTGCTACCCAGGGTGATACGCAGTATTTT. Its protein is CSATQGDTQYF.

The rearrangement uses TRBV18 and TRBJ1-2; D not certain. CDR3 length: 12 residues. Germline CDR1 KGHSH, CDR2 LQKENI. V lost 3 bases, J lost 6 bases, and 8 bases lay in between. This chain's CDR3 is CASSPSGDGYTF. CDR3 nucleotide sequence: TGTGCCAGCTCACCGTCCGGGGATGGCTACACCTTC.

The chain couples TRBV28 to TRBJ1-4; a weak D match, TRBD1 (5 bases). The V end was cut by 1 base, the J end by 10 bases, with 13 bases between. Germline-derived CDR1 and CDR2 are MDHEN and SYDVKM. The CDR3 runs to 14 residues. This CDR3 reads CASSLSQAGGKLFF. The CDR3 nucleotides are TGTGCCAGCAGTTTATCCCAGGCTGGGGGAAAACTGTTTTTT.

This clonotype was counted a few times. V usage is TRBV28 and J usage is TRBJ2-5; D tentatively fits TRBD1 or TRBD2 (5 bases each). Germline V lookup: CDR1 MDHEN, CDR2 SYDVKM. This CDR3 is built from 15 residues. V gave up 7 bases and J gave up 4 bases, with 19 bases separating them. CDR3 coding DNA: TGTGCCAGCACCCATCCAGAGGGGACGTCAGAGACCCAGTACTTC. Encoded protein: CASTHPEGTSETQYF.

The V and J genes are TRBV6-5 and TRBJ1-1; D gene ambiguous. V lost 2 bases and J 6 bases, leaving 13 bases between the germline ends. The CDR3 runs to 14 residues. Germline CDR1 and CDR2: MNHEY and SVGAGI. The CDR3 DNA is TGTGCCAGCAGTTACAGGTCAAAACGACCTGAAGCTTTCTTT. This sequence encodes CASSYRSKRPEAFF.

In its sample, this clonotype is medium-sized. The chain links TRBV18 to TRBJ1-2; the match to TRBD1 covers 9 bases. CDR3 length equals 15 residues. V was pared by 3 bases and J by 5 bases, with 7 bases of the junction left unmatched. The V gene's germline CDR1 is KGHSH and CDR2 LQKENI. The chain's CDR3 is CASSPPGQGFYGYTF. In DNA, the CDR3 is TGTGCCAGCTCACCTCCGGGACAGGGTTTTTATGGCTACACCTTC.

This clonotype came up a few times. The V and J genes are TRBV19 and TRBJ2-7; possible D gene TRBD1, 6 bases. V was trimmed by 7 bases and J by 6 bases, leaving 22 bases between them. Germline CDR1 LNHDA, CDR2 SQIVND (reference sequence). The CDR3 spans 15 residues. CDR3 DNA sequence: TGTGCCAGTACCAATGCCCCGACAGGATTCGGCGAGCAGTACTTC. Amino acids: CASTNAPTGFGEQYF.

J is TRBJ2-4 and V is TRBV27; D uncertain. V lost 3 bases, J lost 6 bases, and 3 bases lay in between. Germline lookup yields CDR1 MNHEY and CDR2 SMNVEV (reference sequence). The CDR3 has 11 residues. In DNA form, the CDR3 reads TGTGCCAGCAGTTTTCGAAACATTCAGTACTTC. It encodes CASSFRNIQYF.